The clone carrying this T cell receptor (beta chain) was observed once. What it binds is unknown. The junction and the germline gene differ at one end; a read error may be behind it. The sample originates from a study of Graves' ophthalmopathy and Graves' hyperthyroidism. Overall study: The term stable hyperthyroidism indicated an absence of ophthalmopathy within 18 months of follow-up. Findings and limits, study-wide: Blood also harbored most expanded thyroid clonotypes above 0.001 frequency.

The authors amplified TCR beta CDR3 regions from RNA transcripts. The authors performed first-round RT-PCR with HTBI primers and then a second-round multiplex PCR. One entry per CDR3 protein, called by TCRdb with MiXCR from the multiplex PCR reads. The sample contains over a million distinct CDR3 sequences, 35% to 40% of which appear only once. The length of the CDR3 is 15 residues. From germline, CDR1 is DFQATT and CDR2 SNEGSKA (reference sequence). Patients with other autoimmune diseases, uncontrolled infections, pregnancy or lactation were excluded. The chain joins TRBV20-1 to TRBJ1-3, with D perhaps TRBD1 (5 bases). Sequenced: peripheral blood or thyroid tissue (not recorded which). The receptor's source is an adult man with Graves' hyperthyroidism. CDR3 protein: CSAPTRALTGNTTYF. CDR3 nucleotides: TGCAGTGCTCCTACCAGGGCTTTGACTGGAAACACCACATATTTT.